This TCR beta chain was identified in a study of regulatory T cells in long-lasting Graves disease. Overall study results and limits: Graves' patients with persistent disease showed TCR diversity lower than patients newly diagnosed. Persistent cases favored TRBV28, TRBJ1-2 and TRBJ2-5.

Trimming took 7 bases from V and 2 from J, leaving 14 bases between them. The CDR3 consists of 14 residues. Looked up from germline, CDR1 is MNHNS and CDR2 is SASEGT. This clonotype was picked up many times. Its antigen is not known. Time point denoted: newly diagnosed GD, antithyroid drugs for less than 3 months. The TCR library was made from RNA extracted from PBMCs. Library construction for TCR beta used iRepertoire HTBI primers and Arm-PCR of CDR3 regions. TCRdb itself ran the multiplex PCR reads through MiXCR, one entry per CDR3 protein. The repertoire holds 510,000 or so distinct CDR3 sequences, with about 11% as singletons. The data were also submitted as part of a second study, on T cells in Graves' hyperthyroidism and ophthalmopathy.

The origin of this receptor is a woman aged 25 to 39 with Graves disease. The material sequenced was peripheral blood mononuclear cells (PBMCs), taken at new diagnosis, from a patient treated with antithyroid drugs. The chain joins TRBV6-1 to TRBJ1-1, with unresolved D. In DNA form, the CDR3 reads TGTGCCAGCACCATCGTAGAGGGAAACACTGAAGCTTTCTTT. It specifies CASTIVEGNTEAFF.